This T cell receptor beta chain is drawn from a study of human versus mouse CDR3 diversity and MHC coevolution. Overall study results and limits: By iCHAO1, human TCR beta clonotypes numbered about 1.6 million, the most. In humans, T-cell selection involved roughly six MHC II alleles. Clonal inequality was lowest in most of the three human donors.

The protocol was immunoSEQ multiplex PCR, while the TCRdb copy is restricted to in-frame clones and leaves out a portion. The sample shows about 81,000 clones, just over 90% of them seen only once. Points on this clone: Its matching antigen is unknown.

The TCR was taken from a person aged 25-75 years in good health. Material for sequencing was naive CD4+ T cells from blood. Subset meaning: CD45RO-negative CD62L-positive naive CD4 T cells.

The CDR3 is CASSALDRDWGNGYTF. The CDR3, as DNA: TGTGCCAGCAGTGCCCTGGACAGGGACTGGGGAAATGGCTACACCTTC. The chain has TRBV6-1 and TRBJ1-2, with 8 bases aligning to TRBD1. CDR3 size: 16 residues. The ends lost 4 bases at V and 6 bases at J; junction bases unmatched: 13. Germline CDR1 reads MNHNS; CDR2 reads SASEGT.